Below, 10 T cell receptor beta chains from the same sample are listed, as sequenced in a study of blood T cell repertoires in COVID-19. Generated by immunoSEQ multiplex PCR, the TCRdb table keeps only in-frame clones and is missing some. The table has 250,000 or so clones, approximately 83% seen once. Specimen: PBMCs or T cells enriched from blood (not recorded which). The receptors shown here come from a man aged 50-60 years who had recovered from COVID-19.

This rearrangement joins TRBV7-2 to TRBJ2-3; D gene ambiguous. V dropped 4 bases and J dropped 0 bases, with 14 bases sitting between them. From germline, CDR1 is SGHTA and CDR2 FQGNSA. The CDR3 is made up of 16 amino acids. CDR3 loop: CASSSRLRLSTDTQYF. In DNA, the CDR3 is TGTGCCAGCAGCTCAAGACTGCGCCTTAGCACAGATACGCAGTATTTT.

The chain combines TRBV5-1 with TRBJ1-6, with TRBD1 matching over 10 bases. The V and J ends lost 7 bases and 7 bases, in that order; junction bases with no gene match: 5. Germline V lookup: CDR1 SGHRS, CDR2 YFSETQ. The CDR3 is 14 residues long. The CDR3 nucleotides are TGCGCCAGCGCAGGGGGACAGGGGAATTCACCCCTCCACTTT. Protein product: CASAGGQGNSPLHF. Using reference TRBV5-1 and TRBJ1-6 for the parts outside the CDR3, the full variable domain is KAGVTQTPRYLIKTRGQQVTLSCSPISGHRSVSWYQQTPGQGLQFLFEYFSETQRNKGNFPGRFSGRQFSNSRSEMNVSTLELGDSALYLCASAGGQGNSPLHFGNGTRLTVT.

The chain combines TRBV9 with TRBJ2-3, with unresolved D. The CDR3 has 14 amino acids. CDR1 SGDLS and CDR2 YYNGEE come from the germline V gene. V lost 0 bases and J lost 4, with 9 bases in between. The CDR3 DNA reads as TGTGCCAGCAGCGTAGGGCCCCTGTCAGATACGCAGTATTTT. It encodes CASSVGPLSDTQYF.

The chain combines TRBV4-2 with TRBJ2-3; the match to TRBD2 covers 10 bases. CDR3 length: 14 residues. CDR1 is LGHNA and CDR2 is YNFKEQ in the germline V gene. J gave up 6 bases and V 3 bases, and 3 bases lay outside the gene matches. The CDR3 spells CASSQGTSADTQYF. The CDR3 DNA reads TGTGCCAGCAGCCAGGGGACTAGCGCGGATACGCAGTATTTT.

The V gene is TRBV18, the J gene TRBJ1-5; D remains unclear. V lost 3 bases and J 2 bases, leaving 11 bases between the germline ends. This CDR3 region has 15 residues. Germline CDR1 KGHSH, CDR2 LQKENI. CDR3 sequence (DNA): TGTGCCAGCTCACCCCGGGGAGGTGGCAATCAGCCCCAGCATTTT. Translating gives CASSPRGGGNQPQHF.

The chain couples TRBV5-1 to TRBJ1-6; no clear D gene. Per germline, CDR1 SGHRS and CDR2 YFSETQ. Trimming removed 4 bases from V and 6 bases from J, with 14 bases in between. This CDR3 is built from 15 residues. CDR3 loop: CASSGEPRGNSPLHF. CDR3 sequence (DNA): TGCGCCAGCAGCGGGGAACCACGGGGTAATTCACCCCTCCACTTT.

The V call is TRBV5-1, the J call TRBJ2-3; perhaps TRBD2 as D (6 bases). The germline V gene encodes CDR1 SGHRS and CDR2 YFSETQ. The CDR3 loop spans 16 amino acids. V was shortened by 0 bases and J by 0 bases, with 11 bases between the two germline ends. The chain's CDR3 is CASSLDAGISTDTQYF. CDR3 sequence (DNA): TGCGCCAGCAGCTTGGACGCGGGAATTAGCACAGATACGCAGTATTTT. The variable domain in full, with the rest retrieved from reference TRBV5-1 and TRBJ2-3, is KAGVTQTPRYLIKTRGQQVTLSCSPISGHRSVSWYQQTPGQGLQFLFEYFSETQRNKGNFPGRFSGRQFSNSRSEMNVSTLELGDSALYLCASSLDAGISTDTQYFGPGTRLTVL.

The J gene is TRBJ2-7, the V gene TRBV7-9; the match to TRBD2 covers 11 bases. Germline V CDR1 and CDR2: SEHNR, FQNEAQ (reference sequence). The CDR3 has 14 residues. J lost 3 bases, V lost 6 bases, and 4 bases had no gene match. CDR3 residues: CASSSGTSGYEQYF. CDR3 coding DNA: TGTGCCAGCAGTTCGGGGACTAGCGGCTACGAGCAGTACTTC.

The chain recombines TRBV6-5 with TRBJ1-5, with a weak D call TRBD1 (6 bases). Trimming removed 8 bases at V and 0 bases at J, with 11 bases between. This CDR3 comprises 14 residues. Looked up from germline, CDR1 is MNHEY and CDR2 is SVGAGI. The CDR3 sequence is CASLQGYSNQPQHF. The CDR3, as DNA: TGTGCCAGCTTACAGGGTTATAGCAATCAGCCCCAGCATTTT.

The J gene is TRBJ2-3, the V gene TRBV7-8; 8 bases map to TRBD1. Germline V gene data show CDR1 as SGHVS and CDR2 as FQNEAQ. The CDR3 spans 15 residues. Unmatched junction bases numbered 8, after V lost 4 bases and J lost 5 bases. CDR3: CASSSESGGRDTQYF. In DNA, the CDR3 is TGTGCCAGCAGCTCCGAATCAGGGGGCAGAGATACGCAGTATTTT.